This T cell receptor beta chain comes out of a study of Ad26.COV2.S vaccination and SARS-CoV-2 variants. About the study: The vaccine Ad26.COV2.S was put into the muscle once, or twice with 56 days between. Study conclusions and caveats: The analyses of TCR breadth and depth may have understated the size of total T cell responses.

Concerning this clone itself: The target antigen is unknown.

CDR3 size: 15 residues. The germline V gene has CDR1 SGHTA and CDR2 FQGNSA. V was shortened by 5 bases and J by 3 bases, with 14 bases between the two germline ends. Data came from immunoSEQ multiplex PCR; TCRdb stores just in-frame clones and leaves some out. The sample consists of around 300,000 clones, approximately 90% of them appearing once. This sample's treatment: over 15 received Ad26.COV2.S at low or high dose, single or two shots; about five received placebo; per-sample allocation not given. Material that was analyzed had been drawn on day 63 after the first vaccine or placebo injection. A Boston adult aged 18-55 years was the donor.

The input for sequencing was peripheral blood, taken in a trial of Ad26.COV2.S vaccine versus placebo. This receptor was obtained from a person aged 18-65 years who received the Ad26.COV2.S COVID-19 vaccine or a placebo. This chain connects TRBV7-2 to TRBJ1-5; no definite D call. The CDR3 DNA follows: TGTGCCAGCAGCCCACGATCAGGAGACAATCAGCCCCAGCATTTT. Its protein product is CASSPRSGDNQPQHF.